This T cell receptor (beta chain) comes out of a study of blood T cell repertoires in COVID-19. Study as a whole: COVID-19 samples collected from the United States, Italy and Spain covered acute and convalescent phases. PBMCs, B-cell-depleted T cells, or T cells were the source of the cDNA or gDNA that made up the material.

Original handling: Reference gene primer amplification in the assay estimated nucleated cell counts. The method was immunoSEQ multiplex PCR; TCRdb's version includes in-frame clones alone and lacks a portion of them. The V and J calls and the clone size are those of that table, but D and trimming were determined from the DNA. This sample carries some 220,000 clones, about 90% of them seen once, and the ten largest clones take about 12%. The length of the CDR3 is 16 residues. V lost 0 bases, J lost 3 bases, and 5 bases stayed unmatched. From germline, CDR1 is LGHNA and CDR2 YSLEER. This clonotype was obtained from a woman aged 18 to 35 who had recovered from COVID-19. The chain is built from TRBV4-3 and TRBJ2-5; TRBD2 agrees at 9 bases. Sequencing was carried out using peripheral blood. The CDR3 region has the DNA TGCGCCAGCAGCCAAGATCCGGCGGGAGGGAAAGAGACCCAGTACTTC. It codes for CASSQDPAGGKETQYF.